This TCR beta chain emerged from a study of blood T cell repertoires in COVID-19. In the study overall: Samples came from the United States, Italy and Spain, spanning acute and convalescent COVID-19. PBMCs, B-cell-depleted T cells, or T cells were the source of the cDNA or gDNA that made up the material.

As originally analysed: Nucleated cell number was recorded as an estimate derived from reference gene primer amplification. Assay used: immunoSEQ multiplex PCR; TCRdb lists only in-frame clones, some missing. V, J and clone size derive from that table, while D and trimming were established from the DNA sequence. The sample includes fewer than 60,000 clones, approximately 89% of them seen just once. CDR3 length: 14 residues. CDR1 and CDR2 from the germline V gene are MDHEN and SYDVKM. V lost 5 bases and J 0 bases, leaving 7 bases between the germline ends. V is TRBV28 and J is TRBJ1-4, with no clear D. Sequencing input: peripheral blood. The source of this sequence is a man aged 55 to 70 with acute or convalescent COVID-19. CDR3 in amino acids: CASSATPTNEKLFF. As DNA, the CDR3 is TGTGCCAGCAGTGCGACACCAACTAATGAAAAACTGTTTTTT.